Below, one TCR beta chain is given with its context. The target antigen is unknown. The data were produced by immunoSEQ multiplex PCR, yet TCRdb's version contains in-frame clones alone and is incomplete. This sample has about 69,000 clones, with approximately 90% found just once. This sample was taken from a study of OX40 agonist ivuxolimab in advanced cancers. Looking at the study overall: Previous treatment with anti-PD-1, anti-PD-L1 or anti-CTLA-4 therapy was allowed; 40% had received some.

Findings of the study overall: Nonresponders included some who also had low normalized T-cell clonal expansion. The mean number of expanded clones was higher in CD8+ T cells than in CD4+.

At baseline, cycle 4 day 1, and cycle 7 day 1, blood was sampled. This sequence was found in an adult with an advanced solid tumor such as melanoma, head and neck, liver or kidney cancer. The input for sequencing was CD4+ or CD8+ T cells sorted from blood, taken in a trial of the OX40 agonist ivuxolimab.

Here the CDR3 DNA reads TGTGCCAGCAGTTCTCTAGCGGGAGCCTTCACAGATACGCAGTATTTT. Translation gives CASSSLAGAFTDTQYF. The chain recombines TRBV27 with TRBJ2-3, with TRBD2 matching over 10 bases. Germline CDR1 MNHEY, CDR2 SMNVEV (reference sequence). V lost 4 bases and J lost 2; bases outside the gene matches: 6. This CDR3 is built from 16 residues.